This TCR beta chain is drawn from a study of blood T cell repertoires in COVID-19. Study information: Some COVID-19 samples were acute and others convalescent; all came from the United States, Italy and Spain. Sources were T cells, B-cell-depleted T cells, or PBMCs; the material itself was cDNA or gDNA.

Patients in Seattle were enrolled during active infection, then followed longitudinally. In the original analysis: Estimation of nucleated cell counts was performed using reference gene primer amplification. Method: immunoSEQ multiplex PCR; TCRdb's copy keeps in-frame clones and lacks some. That table supplies the V and J calls and clone size; D and trimming were determined from the DNA. The repertoire consists of approximately 320,000 clones, with about nine tenths occurring once and the leading ten covering 8.5% to 14%. The germline V gene has CDR1 LNHDA and CDR2 SQIVND (reference sequence). V was pared by 7 bases and J by 6 bases, with 11 bases of the junction left unmatched. This CDR3 is built from 15 residues.

This receptor was identified in a woman younger than 45 with COVID-19, enrolled during active disease. The chain uses TRBV19 and TRBJ2-3; 9 nucleotides align to TRBD2. Sequenced sample: peripheral blood. The CDR3 DNA follows: TGTGCCAGTACTACGCGGGGGGGCCGTCGGGATACGCAGTATTTT. This codes for CASTTRGGRRDTQYF.